This is a list of T cell receptor beta chains from one sample in a study of T cells in Graves' hyperthyroidism and ophthalmopathy. MiXCR, run by TCRdb on the multiplex PCR reads, gives a single entry per CDR3 protein. The profile shows about 210,000 distinct CDR3 sequences, roughly 17% of them singletons. Sequences were obtained from blood. Every receptor here comes from a man aged 50 or older with Graves' hyperthyroidism. CDR3s include the opening cysteine and the closing phenylalanine or tryptophan. D genes are given only for firm matches. Clone size is stated in some rows and not others, as once, few, many or a class when expanded.

CDR3nt | CDR3aa | abundance | v_gene | d_gene | j_gene
TGTGCCAGCAGCCAAGAGGCAGGAAGGTATAATTCACCCCTCCACTTT | CASSQEAGRYNSPLHF | NA | TRBV4-2 | NA | TRBJ1-6
TGTGCCAGCAGCCCACCGGGGTACACTGAAGCTTTCTTT | CASSPPGYTEAFF | few | TRBV11-2 | NA | TRBJ1-1
TGTGCCAGCTCCGGACTAGCGGGCACAGATACGCAGTATTTT | CASSGLAGTDTQYF | many | TRBV18 | TRBD2 | TRBJ2-3
TGTGCCAGCAGCCTAGGACAGTACTCTGGAAACACCACATATTTT | CASSLGQYSGNTTYF | NA | TRBV3-1 | NA | TRBJ1-3
TGTGCCACCAGTGATGGATGGGAGGAGCAGTACTTC | CATSDGWEEQYF | few | TRBV24-1 | NA | TRBJ2-7
TGTGCCAGCAGCTTAGTACTAGGGTCAGATACGCAGTATTTT | CASSLVLGSDTQYF | NA | TRBV11-3 | NA | TRBJ2-3
TGTGCCAGCAGCTGGGCTAGCGGTAACACCGGGGAGCTGTTTTTT | CASSWASGNTGELFF | few | TRBV7-3 | TRBD2 | TRBJ2-2
TGTGCCAGCAGTACCGGGACTGTCACAGATACGCAGTATTTT | CASSTGTVTDTQYF | many | TRBV6-1 | NA | TRBJ2-3
TGTGCCGTTCGCCGCGGGAGTGGAGATACGCAGTATTTT | CAVRRGSGDTQYF | few | TRBV24-1 | TRBD2 | TRBJ2-3
TGTGCCAGCAGACGCCGCACTAGCGGGAGAAGGCACAATGAGCAGTTCTTC | CASRRRTSGRRHNEQFF | few | TRBV6-2/TRBV6-3 | TRBD2 | TRBJ2-1
TGTGCCAGCAGTGAAGCGACGGGGTCCCCGTTCGGAGAGACCCAGTACTTC | CASSEATGSPFGETQYF | many | TRBV6-1 | NA | TRBJ2-5
TGCAGCGGCCTAGAGGGGACTGAAGCTTTCTTT | CSGLEGTEAFF | NA | TRBV29-1 | NA | TRBJ1-1
TGTGCCAGCAGCGAACAGGGGGTCGGCAATCAGCCCCAGCATTTT | CASSEQGVGNQPQHF | many | TRBV6-1 | TRBD1 | TRBJ1-5
TGTGCCAGCAGTGAGGCAGGGGGGGGTGAGCAGTTCTTC | CASSEAGGGEQFF | NA | TRBV2 | NA | TRBJ2-1
TGTGCCAGCAGCTCCGACAGGGCGAGGGAGCAGTACTTC | CASSSDRAREQYF | many | TRBV11-2 | TRBD1 | TRBJ2-7
TGTGCCAGCAACGAGCGGGAGGGCCCCTACGAGCAGTACTTC | CASNEREGPYEQYF | many | TRBV7-8 | TRBD2 | TRBJ2-7
TGTGCCAGCAGCCCCGGACATGAATGGGGGACCCAGTACTTC | CASSPGHEWGTQYF | NA | TRBV7-6 | NA | TRBJ2-5
TGCGCCAGCGGAGATGGGGCGGGTACGAACACCGGGGAGCTGTTTTTT | CASGDGAGTNTGELFF | many | TRBV10-1 | NA | TRBJ2-2
TGTGCCAGCAGTCAATACAGCGAGCAGTACTTC | CASSQYSEQYF | NA | TRBV6-1 | NA | TRBJ2-7
TGTGCCAGCAGTTCAACAAACCTAGGGCGACGCATCACTGAAGCTTTCTTT | CASSSTNLGRRITEAFF | many | TRBV27 | NA | TRBJ1-1
TGTGCCACCTCATGGCGGGGCAATGAGCAGTTCTTC | CATSWRGNEQFF | NA | TRBV6-1 | NA | TRBJ2-1
TGTGCCAGCAGCCTAACTAGCGGACTAGATACGCAGTATTTT | CASSLTSGLDTQYF | many | TRBV7-3 | TRBD2 | TRBJ2-3
TGTGCCAGCGCTGACAGAGGCAGGGTGAGAGGCAATCAGCCCCAGCATTTT | CASADRGRVRGNQPQHF | many | TRBV6-1 | NA | TRBJ1-5
TGCAGCGTCGAAGGGGGTAGCTATGGCTACACCTTC | CSVEGGSYGYTF | NA | TRBV29-1 | NA | TRBJ1-2
TGTGCCACCAGTGTTCCCCCGGAGAAGGGGTCGAGGAGCTCCTACAATGAGCAGTTCTTC | CATSVPPEKGSRSSYNEQFF | many | TRBV24-1 | NA | TRBJ2-1
TGTGCCAGCAGTGATAGACAGGGTGGCTCCTACGAGCAGTACTTC | CASSDRQGGSYEQYF | NA | TRBV6-1 | TRBD1 | TRBJ2-7
TGTGCCAGCAGCAGACAGGGGGCGCGTCTTTTTTCGCGGTTCAATGAGCAGTTCTTC | CASSRQGARLFSRFNEQFF | many | TRBV7-2 | TRBD1 | TRBJ2-1
TGTGCCAGCAGCATATGGACAGGGAGAATCAGTCAGCCCCAGCATTTT | CASSIWTGRISQPQHF | NA | TRBV7-2 | TRBD1 | TRBJ1-5
TGTGCCAGCAGCTTAGTACACAATGAGCAATTCTTC | CASSLVHNEQFF | NA | TRBV11-2 | NA | TRBJ2-1
TGTGCCAGCAGCTTAGGGGGGACAGGGGGGCACTTTAACTATGGCTACACCTTC | CASSLGGTGGHFNYGYTF | many | TRBV7-8 | TRBD1 | TRBJ1-2
TGTGCCAGCAGCCCTCGGGGACATTTAATCAACTACCCTAAAGAGCAGTACTTC | CASSPRGHLINYPKEQYF | many | TRBV28 | NA | TRBJ2-7
TGTGCCAGCATCGAACTAGCGGGAGGGCCAGGGGATACGCAGTATTTT | CASIELAGGPGDTQYF | many | TRBV6-1 | TRBD2 | TRBJ2-3
TGCAGTGCTCAGAAACTAGCGGGGGTCTACGAGCAGTACTTC | CSAQKLAGVYEQYF | many | TRBV20-1 | TRBD2 | TRBJ2-7
TGTGCCAGCAGCATCCGGGACAGATATTCACCCCTCCACTTT | CASSIRDRYSPLHF | many | TRBV11-1 | TRBD1 | TRBJ1-6
TGTGCCAGCAGCTTCTTCGGTCAGGGGGACAGGGAGACCCAGTACTTC | CASSFFGQGDRETQYF | many | TRBV7-9 | TRBD1 | TRBJ2-5
TGTGCCAGCAGCCAAGAAGGTTTTGAGCAGTTCTTC | CASSQEGFEQFF | many | TRBV3-1 | NA | TRBJ2-1
TGCGCCAGCAGCCAATATGGGGGACTAGAGGGCACCGATGAGCAGTTCTTC | CASSQYGGLEGTDEQFF | NA | TRBV4-1 | TRBD2 | TRBJ2-1
TGTGCCAGCCGCGCCCACGGGAGCGGGGAGACCCAGTACTTC | CASRAHGSGETQYF | few | TRBV6-2/TRBV6-3 | NA | TRBJ2-5
TGTGCCAGCAGCGCCAGACAGGGGCTCGGTGAAAAACTGTTTTTT | CASSARQGLGEKLFF | many | TRBV5-5 | TRBD1 | TRBJ1-4
TGCGCCAGCAGCCCGGGAGGACCCTACGGCAACTATGGCTACACCTTC | CASSPGGPYGNYGYTF | NA | TRBV5-1 | NA | TRBJ1-2
TGTGCCACCTCAGTGGAGGTCCGCTACGAGCAGTACTTC | CATSVEVRYEQYF | NA | TRBV28 | NA | TRBJ2-7
TGTGCCAGCAGTTTATTCAGGCCCTACAGTGAGCAGTTCTTC | CASSLFRPYSEQFF | NA | TRBV27 | NA | TRBJ2-1
TGCAGTGCAGCCGGGACTAGCGGGATTCCGACAGATACGCAGTATTTT | CSAAGTSGIPTDTQYF | NA | TRBV20-1 | TRBD2 | TRBJ2-3
TGCGCCAGCAGCTTGCGCACTAGCGGGAACACCGGGGAGCTGTTTTTT | CASSLRTSGNTGELFF | few | TRBV5-1 | TRBD2 | TRBJ2-2
TGCGCCAGCAGCCCGCAGGGGGGCGACACTGAAGCTTTCTTT | CASSPQGGDTEAFF | few | TRBV5-1 | TRBD1 | TRBJ1-1
TGCAGCGTCCCCGACAGGGACCCACAAGAGACCCAGTACTTC | CSVPDRDPQETQYF | NA | TRBV29-1 | TRBD1 | TRBJ2-5
TGTGCCAGCAACCTCGACTGGAACTATGGCTACACCTTC | CASNLDWNYGYTF | few | TRBV6-1 | NA | TRBJ1-2
TGTGCCAGCTCACCAGTTGCAATAATGAACACCGGGGAGCTGTTTTTT | CASSPVAIMNTGELFF | many | TRBV18 | NA | TRBJ2-2
TGTGCCTGGAGTGTACGGGGGGCCCGGCGGGAGGCTCGGACCCAGTACTTC | CAWSVRGARREARTQYF | many | TRBV30 | TRBD2 | TRBJ2-5
TGTGCCAGCAGCTTGGCTGGGGCAGGCGATGGCTACACCTTC | CASSLAGAGDGYTF | NA | TRBV5-4 | NA | TRBJ1-2
TGCAGCGCCAAGGACGGCTTGGGGGGCTACACCTTC | CSAKDGLGGYTF | NA | TRBV29-1 | NA | TRBJ1-2
TGTGCCAGCAACGAGGACAGGGCGGCCAAAAACATTCAGTACTTC | CASNEDRAAKNIQYF | NA | TRBV6-2/TRBV6-3 | TRBD1 | TRBJ2-4
TGCGCCAGCAGCTTGGACGGACAGGGCGGTCAGCCCCAGCATTTT | CASSLDGQGGQPQHF | NA | TRBV5-1 | TRBD1 | TRBJ1-5
TGTGCCAGCAGCTTACCTAATTCACCCCTCCACTTT | CASSLPNSPLHF | many | TRBV7-2 | NA | TRBJ1-6
TGCAGTCCCGGACAGGGCGATCCGGCTTTCTTT | CSPGQGDPAFF | many | TRBV20-1 | TRBD1 | TRBJ1-1